This T cell receptor beta chain is from a study of T-cell reconstitution after alpha-beta-depleted transplantation in children. Findings and limits, study-wide: Reports say that about two months after transplant, the alpha-beta T cells came out of several hundred graft clones that had expanded. The main origin of T-cell counts and diversity one year after transplant was newly produced T cells. Some patients' high day-60 TCRbeta diversity was attributed to recipient cells surviving conditioning.

This clonotype was found a few times. Its antigen is not identified. A library of TCRbeta sequences, prepared with unique molecular identifiers, was generated. TCRdb processed the PCR reads anew with MiXCR; each CDR3 protein has one entry. The sample gives a few hundred thousand distinct CDR3 sequences, about 40% of which show up once; around 29% is in the top ten. V was trimmed by 5 bases and J by 3 bases, leaving 26 bases between them. In germline, CDR1 is SGHAT, CDR2 FQNNGV. CDR3 length: 18 residues. This chain links TRBV11-2 with TRBJ2-7; D tentatively fits TRBD1 or TRBD2 (6 bases each). This TCR was recovered from a girl aged 2 to 10 with aplastic anemia, due to receive a stem cell transplant. The sequences come from PBMCs, collected before TCRalphabeta/CD19-depleted stem cell transplant. CDR3 coding DNA: TGTGCCAGCAGCGTAGGGAGAGGGGGACTTCAGGGGCACTACGAGCAGTACTTC. Amino acid sequence: CASSVGRGGLQGHYEQYF.